This T cell receptor (beta chain) originates from a study of blood T cell repertoires in COVID-19. Study-wide background: The United States, Italy and Spain were the sources of the acute and convalescent COVID-19 samples. PBMCs, B-cell-depleted T cells, or T cells provided the cDNA or gDNA that made up the material.

The ends lost 0 bases at V and 0 bases at J; junction bases unmatched: 3. Germline CDR1 SGDLS, CDR2 YYNGEE. The CDR3 totals 16 residues. Original processing notes: Counts of nucleated cells, estimated from reference gene primer amplification, were obtained. The method was immunoSEQ multiplex PCR; TCRdb's version includes in-frame clones alone and lacks a portion of them. From that table come the V and J calls and clone size; the DNA was used to work out D and trimming. The sample has about 100,000 clones, roughly 88% seen once; the top ten hold over 2.5%. The clonotype comes from a woman of 80 years or more with acute or convalescent COVID-19. Material for sequencing was peripheral blood. The rearrangement links TRBV9 to TRBJ1-3, with 7 nucleotides matching TRBD1. CDR3 DNA: TGTGCCAGCAGCGTAGCGACAGGGCCCTCTGGAAACACCATATATTTT. Residues: CASSVATGPSGNTIYF.